This record concerns one T cell receptor (beta chain) sequence. Its specificity is not known. Every donor, a Caucasian adult, lived in Nashville, Tennessee. The data derive from a study of shared clonotypes between healthy human individuals. The overall study: The cohort comprised a couple of women and a few men. Their ages spanned 18 to 49 years. Per donor, three plates held CD4 naive cells, three held CD4 memory, two held CD8 naive and one held CD8 memory.

Findings of the study overall: Sharing of clonotypes among donors was expected to vary with sequencing depth.

Profiled with immunoSEQ multiplex PCR; TCRdb holds only in-frame clones, not every one. The sample contains about 1.5 million clones, approximately 96% of which appear only once. The sample comprised naive CD4+ T cells sorted from blood. Subset here: CD45RA+ positively selected. The TCR originated in a man aged 25-40 years in good health.

The CDR3 region has the DNA TGTGCCAGCAGCTATGGGCAGAACACTGAAGCTTTCTTT. Amino acid sequence: CASSYGQNTEAFF. V gene TRBV7-9 combines with J gene TRBJ1-1; no clear D gene. CDR3 length equals 13 residues. V lost 4 bases and J lost 1, with 7 bases in between. From germline, CDR1 is SEHNR and CDR2 FQNEAQ (reference sequence).